These 5 T cell receptor beta chains originate from one sample sequenced in a study of cytomegalovirus exposure and HLA in healthy donors. The study ran its PCR with 60 Vbeta and 13 Jbeta primers. Data came from immunoSEQ multiplex PCR; TCRdb stores just in-frame clones and leaves some out. The data contain approximately 100,000 clones, more than 75% of them singletons. Sequencing used PBMCs. Source of these receptors: a woman between 18 and 30 years old in good health and CMV-seropositive.

The rearrangement joins TRBV28 to TRBJ2-5; 7 bases fit TRBD1. The V and J ends lost 4 bases and 1 base, in that order; junction bases with no gene match: 3. CDR1 and CDR2 (germline): MDHEN, SYDVKM. This CDR3 has 14 residues. The CDR3 region is CASSSGQLQETQYF. The CDR3 nucleotides read TGTGCCAGCAGTTCGGGACAGCTCCAAGAGACCCAGTACTTC.

The CDR3 loop is CATSSRTSGSGYTF. For the CDR3, the DNA is TGTGCCACCAGCAGCCGAACGTCCGGGAGCGGCTACACCTTC. The chain couples TRBV15 to TRBJ1-2; the D is unclear. This CDR3 region has 14 residues. V was trimmed by 3 bases and J by 8 bases, leaving 16 bases between them. The germline V gene encodes CDR1 LNHNV and CDR2 YYDKDF (reference sequence).

The chain has TRBV29-1 and TRBJ2-7; possibly TRBD1 for D (7 bases). With 8 bases removed from V and 0 bases from J, the gap between germline ends came to 11 bases. The CDR3 has 12 amino acids. Germline values: CDR1 SQVTM, CDR2 ANQGSEA. Here the CDR3 DNA reads TGCAGCTACAGGGGAGGCTCCTACGAGCAGTACTTC. Translation: CSYRGGSYEQYF.

This clone was counted only a few times. The J gene is TRBJ2-1, the V gene TRBV11-2; TRBD2 aligns across 11 bases. J lost 6 bases, V lost 1 base, and 5 bases had no gene match. The CDR3 covers 16 residues. The germline V gene encodes CDR1 SGHAT and CDR2 FQNNGV. The CDR3 spells CASSLGLAGGINEQFF. For the CDR3, the DNA is TGTGCCAGCAGCTTAGGGTTAGCGGGAGGGATCAATGAGCAGTTCTTC.

As DNA, the CDR3 is TGCGCCAGCAGTCGGACTAGCGATAATGAGCAGTTCTTC. As protein: CASSRTSDNEQFF. The rearrangement links TRBV10-2 to TRBJ2-1; TRBD2 agrees at 9 bases. Germline V CDR1 and CDR2: WSHSY, SAAADI. The CDR3 contains 13 residues. Losses at the gene ends were 5 bases for V and 7 bases for J; bases not matched to a gene: 3.